This TCR beta chain came from a study of T cell repertoires in cytomegalovirus infection. On the study more broadly: The study used recently identified HLA-C-restricted and well-studied HLA-B-restricted CMV epitopes. Based on public TCR beta signatures, there were indications of CMV infection and of a matching HLA type.

About this clonotype itself: Its antigen is unidentified.

TCRdb re-called the reads with MiXCR, one entry per CDR3 protein. The table lists approximately 990,000 distinct CDR3 sequences, around 30% of them singletons. General observations from the study: Of the TCR beta families, the public ones yielded a cumulative frequency that identified carriers of CMV plus the relevant HLA. The ex vivo response showed dominance by HLA-C-restricted CMV-specific TCR beta clonotypes.

CDR3 length: 16 amino acids. With 2 bases removed from V and 0 bases from J, the gap between germline ends came to 12 bases. Germline V gene sequence: CDR1 SGDLS, CDR2 YYNGEE. The sequence was obtained from a human donor in good health (CMV status not recorded). Some clones in this sample may be carry-over from other donors' samples. The sample in question was cultured CD8+ T cells from PBMCs, obtained from culture after CMV antigen stimulation. V and J are TRBV9 and TRBJ1-3; D is uncertain. The CDR3 nucleotides are TGTGCCAGCAGCGTCACGAAGGGAACCTCTGGAAACACCATATATTTT. Amino acids: CASSVTKGTSGNTIYF.